Each of the 15 T cell receptor beta chains below was sequenced from the same sample in a study of persistence of HIV-infected CD4 T cells. Anti-CD3/anti-CD28 beads served as a nonspecific positive control stimulus. Sorting selected CD4+ T cells upregulating both CD40 ligand and CD69. Their target antigens are unknown. The immunoSEQ assay was version 4, run in survey mode. TCRdb keeps only in-frame clones here, not all; method: immunoSEQ multiplex PCR. Of around 47,000 clones in the sample, just over 90% were seen once. The starting material was CD4+ T cells sorted from PBMCs after approximately 18-hour stimulation, obtained from a patient who received antiretroviral therapy. These receptors all come from an adult man with HIV who was CMV-seropositive.

The chain recombines TRBV3-1 (or the pseudogene TRBV3-2) with TRBJ1-6; 10 positions match TRBD1. This CDR3 is built from 15 residues. V dropped 3 bases and J dropped 10; count of bases not matched to a gene: 6. Germline-derived CDR1 and CDR2 are LGHDT and YNNKEL (reference sequence). CDR3 sequence reads: CASSQPGTGDSPLHF. In DNA form, the CDR3 reads TGTGCCAGCAGCCAGCCCGGGACAGGGGACTCACCCCTCCACTTT.

The rearrangement uses TRBV11-2 and TRBJ2-1; 10 bases map to TRBD2. J was trimmed by 4 bases and V by 0 bases; bases with no gene match: 9. CDR3 size: 18 residues. Germline V gives CDR1 SGHAT, CDR2 FQNNGV. The CDR3 DNA reads TGTGCCAGCAGCTTAGAAGAGGCTAGCGGGGGTTTTTACAATGAGCAGTTCTTC. Residues: CASSLEEASGGFYNEQFF.

The gene calls are TRBV6-5 and TRBJ2-2, with D possibly being TRBD1 (6 bases). Germline V gives CDR1 MNHEY, CDR2 SVGAGI. The V end lost 6 bases, the J end lost 6 bases, and 11 bases lay between the germline ends. CDR3 size: 13 residues. Here the CDR3 reads CASRIGQSGELFF. For the CDR3, the DNA is TGTGCCAGCAGGATAGGACAGTCCGGGGAGCTGTTTTTT.

This chain uses TRBV7-3 with TRBJ2-1; unclear D gene. The germline V gene encodes CDR1 SGHTA and CDR2 FQGTGA. Trimming shortened V by 5 bases and J by 7 bases, and 12 bases separated the two germline ends. The length of the CDR3 is 13 residues. In DNA, the CDR3 is TGTGCCAGCAGCCCGTACAGAGGTAATGAGCAGTTCTTC. Its translation is CASSPYRGNEQFF. Full variable domain (rest looked up from reference TRBV7-3 and TRBJ2-1): GAGVSQTPSNKVTEKGKYVELRCDPISGHTALYWYRQSLGQGPEFLIYFQGTGAADDSGLPNDRFFAVRPEGSVSTLKIQRTERGDSAVYLCASSPYRGNEQFFGPGTRLTVL.

The chain couples TRBV19 to TRBJ2-3; D may be TRBD2 (5 bases). Trimming took 5 bases from V and 1 from J, leaving 13 bases between them. The CDR3 sequence is 15 residues long. Germline CDR1 LNHDA, CDR2 SQIVND (reference sequence). CDR3 sequence reads: CASSPMISGTDTQYF. The CDR3 bases are TGTGCCAGTAGTCCTATGATTAGCGGCACAGATACGCAGTATTTT.

The chain joins TRBV29-1 to TRBJ2-2; weak D call: TRBD1 (6 bases). There are 14 residues in the CDR3. In germline, CDR1 is SQVTM, CDR2 ANQGSEA. Trimming left V 7 bases short and J 3 bases short, with 15 bases between. CDR3 bases: TGCAGCGCAACAGGGTTCCGCGACACCGGGGAGCTGTTTTTT. It encodes CSATGFRDTGELFF.

This sequence joins TRBV15 and TRBJ2-6; no clear D gene. In germline, CDR1 is LNHNV, CDR2 YYDKDF (reference sequence). V lost 3 bases to trimming and J lost 3 bases, with 12 bases between them. This CDR3 has 16 amino acids. CDR3 loop: CATSRGRSDGANVLTF. CDR3 DNA: TGTGCCACCAGCAGGGGCCGCTCTGATGGGGCCAACGTCCTGACTTTC. Full variable domain (outside the CDR3, taken from reference TRBV15 and TRBJ2-6): DAMVIQNPRYQVTQFGKPVTLSCSQTLNHNVMYWYQQKSSQAPKLLFHYYDKDFNNEADTPDNFQSRRPNTSFCFLDIRSPGLGDTAMYLCATSRGRSDGANVLTFGAGSRLTVL.

This sequence joins TRBV5-1 and TRBJ1-6, with unresolved D. There are 16 residues in the CDR3. CDR1 SGHRS and CDR2 YFSETQ come from the germline V gene. Trimming shortened V by 3 bases and J by 1 base, and 11 bases separated the two germline ends. The CDR3 sequence: CASSSLGVSYNSPLHF. DNA of the CDR3: TGCGCCAGCAGCTCACTTGGTGTGTCCTATAATTCACCCCTCCACTTT.

The chain combines TRBV2 with TRBJ2-1, with no clear D. The V end was cut by 5 bases, the J end by 6 bases, with 2 bases between. Germline values: CDR1 SNHLY, CDR2 FYNNEI. This CDR3 spans 10 amino acids. The CDR3 coding sequence is TGTGCCAGCAGTCTCAATGAGCAGTTCTTC. Protein: CASSLNEQFF.

V and J are TRBV19 and TRBJ2-1; possible D gene TRBD2, 7 bases. This CDR3 region has 14 residues. CDR1 is LNHDA, CDR2 SQIVND, per germline (reference sequence). The ends were cut back, 6 bases at V and 10 bases at J, with 19 bases in the middle. Here the CDR3 DNA reads TGTGCCAGTAGGATACGGGGGGCAGGGCGGGAGCAGTTCTTC. Protein sequence: CASRIRGAGREQFF.

The chain links TRBV12-3 or TRBV12-4 to TRBJ1-3; the D is unclear. CDR3 size: 13 residues. V was clipped by 1 base and J by 7 bases, with 8 bases between them. The CDR3 region is CASSLVAGNTIYF. The CDR3 DNA is TGTGCCAGCAGTTTAGTCGCGGGGAACACCATATATTTT.

This clone was seen a few times. The V call is TRBV19, the J call TRBJ2-1; 11 bases line up with TRBD1. V lost 4 bases and J lost 2; bases outside the gene matches: 4. The CDR3 length is 16 residues. CDR1 and CDR2 from the germline V gene are LNHDA and SQIVND (reference sequence). The CDR3 protein is CASSNRDRGTYNEQFF. DNA for the CDR3: TGTGCCAGTAGTAACCGGGACAGGGGGACCTACAATGAGCAGTTCTTC.

The V call is TRBV24-1, the J call TRBJ2-7; 8 bases map to TRBD1. J was trimmed by 2 bases and V by 7 bases; bases with no gene match: 3. Germline CDR1 is KGHDR and CDR2 is SFDVKD. The CDR3 totals 13 residues. CDR3 residues: CATSADRAYEQYF. CDR3 nucleotides: TGTGCCACCAGCGCGGACAGGGCCTACGAGCAGTACTTC.

The genes are TRBV6-1 and TRBJ1-1; 9 bases match TRBD1. The CDR3 is 14 amino acids. V dropped 1 base and J dropped 4; count of bases not matched to a gene: 1. Germline V CDR1 and CDR2: MNHNS, SASEGT. The CDR3 nucleotides read TGTGCCAGCAGTGAAGGGGACAGGGTCACTGAAGCTTTCTTT. Its protein product is CASSEGDRVTEAFF.

The genes are TRBV2 and TRBJ2-3; no clear D gene. V was shortened by 3 bases and J by 2 bases, with 12 bases between the two germline ends. CDR3 length: 15 amino acids. Per germline, CDR1 SNHLY and CDR2 FYNNEI. CDR3 loop: CASSESAFDTDTQYF. Written as DNA, the CDR3 is TGTGCCAGCAGTGAGTCCGCATTTGACACAGATACGCAGTATTTT.